The 28 T cell receptor beta chains below were found in one sample sequenced in a study of CD8 T cell repertoires and HIV-1 epitope variants. The table came from immunoSEQ multiplex PCR; TCRdb's copy has only in-frame clones and leaves some out. Seen here are under 100,000 clones, around 67% observed once, and the top ten hold roughly 25%. Sequenced material: uncultured baseline CD8+ T cells from peripheral blood mononuclear cells (PBMCs). All receptors derive from a male donor with HIV.

The V and J genes are TRBV6-1 and TRBJ2-7, with TRBD2 matching over 9 bases. Germline V gene data show CDR1 as MNHNS and CDR2 as SASEGT. V lost 7 bases to trimming and J lost 0 bases; unmatched junction nucleotides: 4. The CDR3 is 14 residues long. The CDR3 loop is CASTTSGSSYEQYF. The CDR3 DNA follows: TGTGCCAGCACCACTAGCGGGTCCTCCTACGAGCAGTACTTC.

The gene calls are TRBV27 and TRBJ2-3; the match to TRBD1 covers 11 bases. In germline, CDR1 is MNHEY, CDR2 SMNVEV (reference sequence). The V gene end was trimmed by 8 bases and the J gene end by 2 bases; junction bases not matched to a gene: 9. The CDR3 loop spans 16 amino acids. CDR3 residues: CASVPGTGGFTDTQYF. In DNA form, the CDR3 reads TGTGCCAGCGTCCCAGGGACAGGGGGTTTCACAGATACGCAGTATTTT.

The chain recombines TRBV25-1 with TRBJ2-5, with D maybe TRBD1 (6 bases). The germline V gene has CDR1 MGHDK and CDR2 SYGVNS. V lost 6 bases and J lost 3, with 8 bases in between. This CDR3 has 12 residues. This CDR3 reads CASRQGEETQYF. CDR3 nucleotide sequence: TGTGCCAGCAGACAGGGAGAAGAGACCCAGTACTTC.

The chain employs TRBV7-2 and TRBJ1-2, with D maybe TRBD1 (5 bases). Trimming shortened V by 2 bases and J by 6 bases, and 13 bases separated the two germline ends. Germline V gives CDR1 SGHTA, CDR2 FQGNSA. The CDR3 consists of 14 residues. Here the CDR3 reads CASSLRGLFDGYTF. Here the CDR3 DNA reads TGTGCCAGCAGCTTACGGGGCCTCTTCGATGGCTACACCTTC.

The genes are TRBV5-5 and TRBJ2-1; D is uncertain. The germline V gene encodes CDR1 SGHKS and CDR2 YYEKEE (reference sequence). Trimming removed 0 bases at V and 5 bases at J, with 9 bases between. This CDR3 is 14 amino acids long. The CDR3 protein is CASSLGSRHNEQFF. DNA for the CDR3: TGTGCCAGCAGCTTGGGGTCTAGGCACAATGAGCAGTTCTTC. The full variable domain, completed using reference TRBV5-5 and TRBJ2-1, is DAGVTQSPTHLIKTRGQQVTLRCSPISGHKSVSWYQQVLGQGPQFIFQYYEKEERGRGNFPDRFSARQFPNYSSELNVNALLLGDSALYLCASSLGSRHNEQFFGPGTRLTVL.

The chain is built from TRBV7-2 and TRBJ2-7, with D unresolved. The V gene lost 2 bases and the J gene lost 1 base, with 18 bases spanning the gap. The CDR3 contains 17 residues. The V gene's germline CDR1 is SGHTA and CDR2 FQGNSA. CDR3 loop: CASSLMGMDIPSYEQYF. CDR3 in DNA: TGTGCCAGCAGCTTAATGGGGATGGATATTCCGTCCTACGAGCAGTACTTC. Full variable domain (rest looked up from reference TRBV7-2 and TRBJ2-7): GAGVSQSPSNKVTEKGKDVELRCDPISGHTALYWYRQSLGQGLEFLIYFQGNSAPDKSGLPSDRFSAERTGGSVSTLTIQRTQQEDSAVYLCASSLMGMDIPSYEQYFGPGTRLTVT.

This rearrangement joins TRBV30 to TRBJ2-6; 7 nucleotides match TRBD1. Trimming removed 4 bases from V and 0 bases from J; junction bases left unmatched: 9. The CDR3 length is 17 residues. Germline CDR1 and CDR2: GTSNPN and SVGIG (reference sequence). In DNA form, the CDR3 reads TGTGCCTGGATATGGACAGGTCCTTTCTCTGGGGCCAACGTCCTGACTTTC. This codes for CAWIWTGPFSGANVLTF.

This clone was recorded only once. The chain couples TRBV23-1 to TRBJ2-1; TRBD1 matches at 7 bases. TRBV23-1 is an open reading frame, and its role is uncertain. The ends lost 10 bases at V and 8 bases at J; junction bases unmatched: 17. This CDR3 is 15 amino acids long. The CDR3 sequence is CATQAFGAGGHEQFF. The DNA for the CDR3 is TGCGCCACCCAGGCGTTTGGAGCAGGGGGTCATGAGCAGTTCTTC.

V gene TRBV27 combines with J gene TRBJ1-2; tentatively, D is TRBD1 (6 bases). There are 13 residues in the CDR3. V lost 3 bases and J lost 6, with 11 bases in between. Germline values: CDR1 MNHEY, CDR2 SMNVEV (reference sequence). CDR3 sequence (DNA): TGTGCCAGCAGTTTTGGGGGGCGCCATGGCTACACCTTC. It translates to CASSFGGRHGYTF.

J is TRBJ2-7 and V is TRBV28, with 10 bases aligning to TRBD2. V lost 0 bases to trimming and J lost 4 bases; unmatched junction nucleotides: 9. The CDR3 covers 17 residues. Germline assignment: CDR1 MDHEN and CDR2 SYDVKM. The CDR3 DNA reads as TGTGCCAGCAGTTTATGGGGTGCCGGGACTAGCGATTACGAGCAGTACTTC. Its translation: CASSLWGAGTSDYEQYF.

This CDR3 is CASSPQGGQGSEQFF. CDR3 bases: TGTGCCAGCAGCCCCCAGGGGGGACAGGGTAGTGAGCAGTTCTTC. This chain uses TRBV5-4 with TRBJ2-1; the match to TRBD1 covers 9 bases. Germline V gene lookup returns CDR1 SGHNT and CDR2 YYREEE (reference sequence). This CDR3 spans 15 amino acids. With V trimmed by 4 bases and J by 9 bases, 11 bases remained unmatched.

The chain couples TRBV19 to TRBJ2-1, with D unclear. Per the germline V gene, CDR1 is LNHDA and CDR2 is SQIVND (reference sequence). CDR3 length equals 15 residues. V shed 3 bases and J shed 0 bases, with 9 bases lying between them. CDR3 sequence reads: CASSIQPTSYNEQFF. In DNA, the CDR3 is TGTGCCAGTAGTATCCAGCCGACCTCCTACAATGAGCAGTTCTTC.

The chain employs TRBV10-3 and TRBJ2-2; the D gene could be TRBD1 or TRBD2 (5 bases each). CDR1 and CDR2 from the germline V gene are ENHRY and SYGVKD. V was clipped by 6 bases and J by 0 bases, with 11 bases between them. This CDR3 comprises 15 residues. CDR3 coding DNA: TGTGCCATCAGCGCTGGGACGACGAACACCGGGGAGCTGTTTTTT. It codes for CAISAGTTNTGELFF.

The chain is built from TRBV9 and TRBJ2-1; the D is unclear. The ends were cut back, 0 bases at V and 5 bases at J, with 12 bases in the middle. Germline CDR1 reads SGDLS; CDR2 reads YYNGEE. The CDR3 totals 15 residues. The CDR3 sequence is CASSVAPRPDNEQFF. The CDR3 DNA is TGTGCCAGCAGCGTAGCTCCTAGGCCCGACAATGAGCAGTTCTTC. Looking up the rest from reference TRBV9 and TRBJ2-1 gives the full variable domain: DSGVTQTPKHLITATGQRVTLRCSPRSGDLSVYWYQQSLDQGLQFLIQYYNGEERAKGNILERFSAQQFPDLHSELNLSSLELGDSALYFCASSVAPRPDNEQFFGPGTRLTVL.

V usage is TRBV6-4 and J usage is TRBJ2-1, with TRBD2 matching over 9 bases. The J segment lost 5 bases and the V segment lost 5 bases, leaving 4 bases of the junction unmatched. Germline CDR1 MRHNA, CDR2 SNTAGT. This CDR3 is built from 14 residues. Written as DNA, the CDR3 is TGTGCCAGCAGTATGGGACTAGCTAACAATGAGCAGTTCTTC. This sequence encodes CASSMGLANNEQFF.

The V gene is TRBV6-5, the J gene TRBJ1-6; D not certain. This CDR3 spans 13 amino acids. Per the germline V gene, CDR1 is MNHEY and CDR2 is SVGAGI. Between the trimmed V and J ends, which lost 3 bases and 10 bases, there was a span of 10 bases. CDR3 coding DNA: TGTGCCAGCAGTTATGCCCCAGACTCACCCCTCCACTTT. The encoded protein is CASSYAPDSPLHF.

This clone was observed a single time. This chain joins TRBV5-1 and TRBJ2-6; a weak D match, TRBD1 (5 bases). The ends were cut back, 3 bases at V and 2 bases at J, with 15 bases in the middle. Germline loops: CDR1 SGHRS, CDR2 YFSETQ. The CDR3 consists of 17 residues. The CDR3 reads CASSSFTSGTGANVLTF. The CDR3 coding sequence is TGCGCCAGCAGCTCATTTACCTCAGGGACTGGGGCCAACGTCCTGACTTTC.

The chain uses TRBV28 and TRBJ1-5; tentatively, D is TRBD1 (6 bases). Trimming removed 3 bases at V and 5 bases at J, with 17 bases between. CDR1 is MDHEN, CDR2 SYDVKM, per germline. There are 16 residues in the CDR3. CDR3 DNA sequence: TGTGCCAGCAGTTTTCTCTCACAGGGATTGCATCAGCCCCAGCATTTT. This sequence encodes CASSFLSQGLHQPQHF.

The CDR3 reads CASSQVSAYGYTF. The CDR3 DNA follows: TGCGCCAGCAGCCAAGTGTCAGCCTATGGCTACACCTTC. The chain links TRBV4-1 to TRBJ1-2; D is undetermined. This CDR3 contains 13 residues. V was pared by 1 base and J by 4 bases, with 7 bases between. Per the germline V gene, CDR1 is MGHRA and CDR2 is YSYEKL.

This chain uses TRBV7-2 with TRBJ2-5, with D possibly matching TRBD2 (6 bases). V was cut by 1 base and J by 7 bases, with 19 bases left in between. This CDR3 comprises 16 residues. Looked up from germline, CDR1 is SGHTA and CDR2 is FQGNSA. The CDR3 DNA is TGTGCCAGCAGCTTAGTGGGCGGGGCATCGACGGGGACCCAGTACTTC. Encoded protein: CASSLVGGASTGTQYF.

This clone came up a few times. The chain is built from TRBV15 and TRBJ1-1, with unresolved D. V was trimmed by 0 bases and J by 1 base, leaving 6 bases between them. Germline CDR1 is LNHNV and CDR2 is YYDKDF (reference sequence). This CDR3 is 14 amino acids long. CDR3 residues: CATSREGKNTEAFF. The CDR3 region has the DNA TGTGCCACCAGCAGAGAGGGAAAGAACACTGAAGCTTTCTTT.

The chain carries TRBV29-1 and TRBJ2-1; 9 nucleotides match TRBD2. Germline lookup yields CDR1 SQVTM and CDR2 ANQGSEA. The CDR3 length is 15 residues. Trimming removed 1 base from V and 10 bases from J; junction bases left unmatched: 11. The DNA for the CDR3 is TGCAGCGTTGAAGTCGCTCTAGCGGGAAGTGGGGAGCAGTTCTTC. It encodes CSVEVALAGSGEQFF.

The chain joins TRBV5-5 to TRBJ1-1; D is perhaps TRBD1 (5 bases). V was shortened by 4 bases and J by 6 bases, with 13 bases between the two germline ends. Germline V gene data show CDR1 as SGHKS and CDR2 as YYEKEE (reference sequence). This CDR3 is built from 13 residues. The CDR3 region has the DNA TGTGCCAGCAGCCTGTTAGGGACGGCTGAAGCTTTCTTT. This gives the protein CASSLLGTAEAFF.

This clone was counted a single time. The rearrangement joins TRBV4-3 to TRBJ2-7; TRBD2 aligns across 12 bases. The V and J ends lost 3 bases and 6 bases, in that order; junction bases with no gene match: 6. The CDR3 runs 15 residues. Germline-derived CDR1 and CDR2 are LGHNA and YSLEER. The CDR3 DNA reads as TGCGCCAGCAGCCAGGAACCGGGACTAGCGGGCGAGCAGTACTTC. It encodes CASSQEPGLAGEQYF.

This clone has just one count. The chain recombines TRBV28 with TRBJ2-1; the D is unclear. CDR1 and CDR2 (germline): MDHEN, SYDVKM. The CDR3 is 13 amino acids. V lost 1 base and J 7 bases, leaving 8 bases between the germline ends. The CDR3 is CASSLSSANEQFF. CDR3 DNA sequence: TGTGCCAGCAGTTTATCGTCGGCGAATGAGCAGTTCTTC.

This rearrangement joins TRBV7-8 to TRBJ2-1; no clear D. Germline-derived CDR1 and CDR2 are SGHVS and FQNEAQ. The CDR3 is made up of 14 amino acids. The V end was cut by 1 base, the J end by 6 bases, with 10 bases between. Here the CDR3 DNA reads TGTGCCAGCAGCTTAGGTGGCAGGAGCAATGAGCAGTTCTTC. Its translation: CASSLGGRSNEQFF. Full variable domain (outside the CDR3, taken from reference TRBV7-8 and TRBJ2-1): GAGVSQSPRYKVAKRGQDVALRCDPISGHVSLFWYQQALGQGPEFLTYFQNEAQLDKSGLPSDRFFAERPEGSVSTLKIQRTQQEDSAVYLCASSLGGRSNEQFFGPGTRLTVL.

The chain combines TRBV15 with TRBJ1-2; D is undetermined. This CDR3 region has 14 residues. V lost 5 bases and J lost 0, with 10 bases in between. Germline-derived CDR1 and CDR2 are LNHNV and YYDKDF (reference sequence). CDR3 bases: TGTGCCACCAGCTCAGGATCTACTAACTATGGCTACACCTTC. Protein: CATSSGSTNYGYTF.

This chain uses TRBV9 with TRBJ2-7; maybe TRBD2 (5 bases). Trimming stripped 0 bases from V and 1 base from J, with 11 bases between. Germline V gene sequence: CDR1 SGDLS, CDR2 YYNGEE. This CDR3 has 15 residues. The CDR3 coding sequence is TGTGCCAGCAGCGTAGCCCCGGGGAAATCCTACGAGCAGTACTTC. This translates into CASSVAPGKSYEQYF.